This is a list of T cell receptor beta chains from one sample in a study of shared T cell receptors in the human thymus. Profiling relied on immunoSEQ multiplex PCR, and the TCRdb table lists in-frame clones only, not all of them. Among more than 550,000 clones, approximately 83% were seen once, and the ten largest hold more than 0.008%. These records were also assigned to another study, of human thymus T cells.

Specimen: thymocytes. These receptors were obtained from a girl under three years old with a congenital heart defect. Each CDR3 is given with its conserved first and last residue. A D gene is named only where the DNA matches it firmly. Clone size, where shown, is once, few, many, or a class for clones that have expanded.

TGTGCCAGCAGCCAAGTCACGGGGGACGCCCCTGCCTACGAGCAGTACTTC CASSQVTGDAPAYEQYF NA TRBJ2-7 TRBV14 NA
TGCGCCAGCAGCCAAGGGCAGGGAAAAGTACGGTTC CASSQGQGKVRF NA TRBJ2-7 TRBV4-1 NA
TGTGCCAGCACCTCCCCCACAGGCTACGAGCAGTACTTC CASTSPTGYEQYF NA TRBJ2-7 TRBV6-1 NA
TGTGCCACCAGCAGACTTAGCGGGGGTGGGTTCTTC CATSRLSGGGFF TRBD2 TRBJ2-1 TRBV15 once
TGCGCCAGCAGCCAAGATAAAAAAGCGGGGGGTTACCAAGAGACCCAGTACTTC CASSQDKKAGGYQETQYF TRBD2 TRBJ2-5 TRBV4-3 once
TGCGCCAGCAGCCCCCGGGGGGCCCACACTGAAGCTTTCTTT CASSPRGAHTEAFF NA TRBJ1-1 TRBV4-3 NA
TGTGCCAGCAGCCCTGAGACACAGATGAACACTGAAGCTTTCTTT CASSPETQMNTEAFF NA TRBJ1-1 TRBV11-3 once
TGTGCCAGCAGCTTATATTGGGGCGTATATGAAAAACTGTTTTTT CASSLYWGVYEKLFF NA TRBJ1-4 TRBV11-2 NA
TGTGCCAGCTCGGCCCTCCAGGGGTCCACTGAAGCTTTCTTT CASSALQGSTEAFF NA TRBJ1-1 TRBV18 NA
TGTGCCAGCAGCTCCTGGGACTTCTTGAACACCGGGGAGCTGTTTTTT CASSSWDFLNTGELFF NA TRBJ2-2 TRBV5-6 NA
TGTGCCAGCAGCCAAGGGGACAGGGGGAACTATGGCTACACCTTC CASSQGDRGNYGYTF TRBD1 TRBJ1-2 TRBV14 NA
TGCGCCAGCAGCCAAGATATCCAGGGGGCTAAGACTGAAGCTTTCTTT CASSQDIQGAKTEAFF TRBD1 TRBJ1-1 TRBV4-1 NA
TGCGCCAGCAGCCAATGGGACAGGGAGTCCTATGGCTACACCTTC CASSQWDRESYGYTF TRBD1 TRBJ1-2 TRBV4-3 NA
TGTGCCAGCAGCCCGGGAGGGGACAGGGAGTTCGCGAGGTGTGGCTACACCTTC CASSPGGDREFARCGYTF TRBD1 TRBJ1-2 TRBV5-8 few
TGTGCCAGCAGCCAAACTGGGGGACAGAGCTCCTACGAGCAGTACTTC CASSQTGGQSSYEQYF TRBD1 TRBJ2-7 TRBV14 NA
TGTGCCAGCAGTTTAGGGGACAGGGGCAATCAGCCCCAGCATTTT CASSLGDRGNQPQHF TRBD1 TRBJ1-5 TRBV28 few
TGTGCCAGCTCACCCGACAGGGGCTCCTATAATTCACCCCTCCACTTT CASSPDRGSYNSPLHF TRBD1 TRBJ1-6 TRBV18 NA
TGCGCCAGCAGTTCGGGTCGTTGGTCACCCCTCCACTTT CASSSGRWSPLHF NA TRBJ1-6 TRBV10-1 NA